This record looks at one T cell receptor beta chain sequence and its context. Its antigen is still unknown. No per-base quality is available; no much larger clone lies one base away. The data are from a study of blood T cell repertoires in COVID-19 (dated by TCRdb to 2020 to 2022). In terms of the full investigation: Collaborator samples came from the United States, Italy and Spain and covered acute and convalescent phases of COVID-19. The prospective study material was composed of cDNA or gDNA derived from T cells, B-cell-depleted T cells, or PBMCs. The dataset comprised deeply sampled blood TCRbeta repertoires from subjects exposed to, actively infected with, or recovered from COVID-19. The repertoires were released in a freely available public database meant as a resource for research on the immune response to SARS-CoV-2. Samples came from the ongoing ImmuneRACE study (first 160 participants) plus 1,254 subjects from 6 global collaborators. A de-identified subject ID, COVID-19 status, age in years and sex were almost always included in the sample metadata. Where available, HLA class I and class II types were taken from metadata supplied by the sample provider and were not determined by assay-based typing. Overall study results and their limits: Clinical and demographic metadata were provided uncurated, with the amount varying by source and participant.

V loses 5 bases of germline sequence and J loses 2 bases, and the interval between the two ends is 16 bases. There are 15 amino acids in the CDR3, from cysteine to phenylalanine inclusive. The sequence is cut down to CDR3 DNA, 45 bases in frame from base 1. CDR1 MDHEN and CDR2 SYDVKM are derived from the germline V gene. Samples from volunteer blood donors who had recovered from COVID-19 were contributed by a second Seattle source. Each collaborating institution followed its own protocols to collect whole blood in K2EDTA tubes. For TCRbeta analysis, collaborator samples were shipped as frozen whole blood, as isolated PBMCs, or as DNA extracted from either sample type. TCRbeta CDR3 regions were amplified from genomic DNA by means of the immunoSEQ Assay, a bias-controlled multiplex PCR. Per the original workflow: The number of nucleated cells in each sample was estimated by amplification of reference gene primers within the assay. To quantify the absolute abundance of each unique TCRbeta CDR3 rearrangement, sequence reads were collapsed and filtered. For each sample, productive Simpson clonality was calculated by taking the square root of Simpson's diversity index across productive rearrangements. In its TCRdb copy, this immuneACCESS table keeps in-frame sequences only and misses some clones. Where compared with another copy, unresolved V genes explain less than half of these, and the others have no known cause. The D gene and trimming were derived from the DNA, and the V and J assignments and clone size from that table. For this sample the table gives about 280,000 clones, of which roughly nine tenths were detected only once. Roughly 2% of the sample is taken by the ten largest.

The sample taken for sequencing was peripheral blood. This chain is built from TRBV28 and TRBJ2-7; the D segment could be TRBD1, given 6 matching bases. The TCR comes from a woman aged 45-60 years who had recovered from COVID-19. The CDR3 reads CASSPPQGRAYEQYF. The DNA sequence is as follows: TGTGCCAGCAGTCCCCCACAGGGTAGAGCCTACGAGCAGTACTTC.